Below are 17 T cell receptor beta chains sequenced from a single sample in a study of shared T cell receptors in the human thymus. Profiling relied on immunoSEQ multiplex PCR, and the TCRdb table lists in-frame clones only, not all of them. The table lists hundreds of thousands of clones, more than 70% of them singletons. This sample also appeared in a second study, on human thymus T cells.

Sample: thymocytes. All receptors derive from a boy under three years old with a congenital heart defect.

This chain joins TRBV5-1 and TRBJ2-7; 9 positions agree with TRBD1. Germline V gene data show CDR1 as SGHRS and CDR2 as YFSETQ. This CDR3 has 11 amino acids. V lost 4 bases, J lost 12 bases, and 5 bases stayed unmatched. The CDR3 spells CASSNGTGTYF. The CDR3 nucleotides are TGCGCCAGCAGCAACGGGACAGGGACGTACTTC.

This sequence joins TRBV27 and TRBJ1-1, with D perhaps matching TRBD1 (6 bases). The CDR3 length is 15 residues. V was clipped by 3 bases and J by 0 bases, with 11 bases between them. Per germline, CDR1 MNHEY and CDR2 SMNVEV (reference sequence). In nucleotides, the CDR3 is TGTGCCAGCAGTTTCCTAGGGGACATGAACACTGAAGCTTTCTTT. Amino acid sequence: CASSFLGDMNTEAFF.

The rearrangement joins TRBV4-3 to TRBJ1-1; 12 bases map to TRBD1. Germline-derived CDR1 and CDR2 are LGHNA and YSLEER. The CDR3 runs to 17 residues. Unmatched junction bases numbered 5, after V lost 2 bases and J lost 1 base. CDR3 coding DNA: TGCGCCAGCAGCCAAAAACCGGGACAGGGGGCGAACACTGAAGCTTTCTTT. Its protein is CASSQKPGQGANTEAFF.

This rearrangement joins TRBV5-1 to TRBJ1-4; D ambiguous. The germline V gene encodes CDR1 SGHRS and CDR2 YFSETQ. Trimming left V 6 bases short and J 0 bases short, with 9 bases between. The CDR3 runs 14 residues. The CDR3 nucleotides are TGCGCCAGCAAGATAGAGACAACTAATGAAAAACTGTTTTTT. Its protein product is CASKIETTNEKLFF. The full variable domain, rest sourced from reference TRBV5-1 and TRBJ1-4, is KAGVTQTPRYLIKTRGQQVTLSCSPISGHRSVSWYQQTPGQGLQFLFEYFSETQRNKGNFPGRFSGRQFSNSRSEMNVSTLELGDSALYLCASKIETTNEKLFFGSGTQLSVL.

The chain is built from TRBV6-1 and TRBJ1-1; D is unclear. Germline V gives CDR1 MNHNS, CDR2 SASEGT. V was shortened by 5 bases and J by 4 bases, with 11 bases between the two germline ends. This CDR3 comprises 13 residues. The CDR3 region is CASSTPGGTEAFF. CDR3 bases: TGTGCCAGCAGTACCCCAGGAGGCACTGAAGCTTTCTTT.

A note on this clone: The sample contains more than one DNA sequence encoding this CDR3. The rearrangement links TRBV5-4 to TRBJ1-1; 12 bases line up with TRBD1. Trimming removed 2 bases from V and 3 bases from J; junction bases left unmatched: 17. The germline V gene has CDR1 SGHNT and CDR2 YYREEE (reference sequence). The CDR3 extends over 20 amino acids. The CDR3 coding sequence is TGTGCCAGCAGCTTACATGAAAAGGGACAGGGGGCCTCAAGGCACACTGAAGCTTTCTTT. It yields the protein CASSLHEKGQGASRHTEAFF.

This chain joins TRBV27 and TRBJ2-1, with 8 bases that match TRBD1. This CDR3 contains 14 residues. Germline assignment: CDR1 MNHEY and CDR2 SMNVEV (reference sequence). Unmatched junction bases numbered 4, after V lost 7 bases and J lost 2 bases. The CDR3 protein is CASNSGGPYNEQFF. The DNA of the CDR3 is TGTGCCAGCAATTCAGGGGGCCCCTACAATGAGCAGTTCTTC.

The rearrangement joins TRBV6-1 to TRBJ1-1; D may be TRBD1 (6 bases). The germline gives CDR1 MNHNS, CDR2 SASEGT. Trimming cost V 5 bases and J 8 bases, with 21 bases left between them. The CDR3 runs to 15 residues. The CDR3 DNA sequence: TGTGCCAGCAGTCGGATTGCCCAGGGGTCGACCGAAGCTTTCTTT. The encoded protein is CASSRIAQGSTEAFF.

The CDR3 is CASSHLPRSQETQYF. The CDR3 DNA is TGTGCCAGCAGCCATTTGCCGCGGTCCCAAGAGACCCAGTACTTC. The genes are TRBV14 and TRBJ2-5; no clear D gene. Deletions cut 3 bases from V and 1 base from J, with 12 bases between. CDR3 length equals 15 residues. Germline V gene sequence: CDR1 SGHDN, CDR2 FVKESK.

There are a few counts of this clone. The gene calls are TRBV5-6 and TRBJ2-7; 8 positions match TRBD2. Looked up from germline, CDR1 is SGHDT and CDR2 is YYEEEE. This CDR3 region has 15 residues. The V segment lost 0 bases and the J segment 6 bases; nucleotides outside the gene matches: 8. The CDR3 coding sequence is TGTGCCAGCAGCTTGGCCCGGGAGGGGCGCGGCGAGCAGTACTTC. Protein sequence: CASSLAREGRGEQYF.

The chain links TRBV13 to TRBJ2-3; 12 bases fit TRBD2. This CDR3 comprises 16 residues. V shed 1 base, J shed 4 bases, and the junction held 3 bases outside the gene matches. CDR1 and CDR2 (germline): PRHDT, FYEKMQ (reference sequence). The CDR3 here is CASSLVTSGGSDTQYF. Here the CDR3 DNA reads TGTGCCAGCAGCTTAGTGACTAGCGGGGGCTCAGATACGCAGTATTTT. Based on the CDR3 plus reference TRBV13 and TRBJ2-3, the full variable domain is AAGVIQSPRHLIKEKRETATLKCYPIPRHDTVYWYQQGPGQDPQFLISFYEKMQSDKGSIPDRFSAQQFSDYHSELNMSSLELGDSALYFCASSLVTSGGSDTQYFGPGTRLTVL.

DNA of the CDR3: TGTGCCAGCAGTTACGTGACCCCAGAGGGCACAGATACGCAGTATTTT. It yields the protein CASSYVTPEGTDTQYF. V usage is TRBV6-5 and J usage is TRBJ2-3; no firm D call. The V gene's germline CDR1 is MNHEY and CDR2 SVGAGI. Trimming left V 2 bases short and J 1 base short, with 13 bases between. This CDR3 is 16 amino acids long.

The chain has TRBV7-2 and TRBJ2-7; 8 nucleotides line up with TRBD2. The CDR3 spans 16 residues. The V and J ends lost 4 bases and 3 bases, in that order; junction bases with no gene match: 11. Germline V gene data show CDR1 as SGHTA and CDR2 as FQGNSA. CDR3 sequence reads: CASSSGRDIPLYEQYF. DNA of the CDR3: TGTGCCAGCAGCTCCGGGAGGGACATTCCCCTCTACGAGCAGTACTTC.

This clone came up a few times. The CDR3 here is CATTTQGKYSYNEQFF. The CDR3 DNA follows: TGTGCCACTACCACCCAGGGTAAATACTCCTACAATGAGCAGTTCTTC. The rearrangement uses TRBV19 and TRBJ2-1, with D possibly matching TRBD1 (5 bases). CDR3 length: 16 amino acids. V lost 10 bases, J lost 0 bases, and 19 bases lay in between. Germline assignment: CDR1 LNHDA and CDR2 SQIVND (reference sequence).

The chain combines TRBV6-5 with TRBJ2-1, with 13 bases aligning to TRBD2. Germline V gene sequence: CDR1 MNHEY, CDR2 SVGAGI. The CDR3 has 16 amino acids. The junction had 0 bases not matched to a gene; V was cut back by 4 bases and J by 0 bases. The CDR3 protein is CASSWTSGSSYNEQFF. Written as DNA, the CDR3 is TGTGCCAGCAGTTGGACTAGCGGGAGCTCCTACAATGAGCAGTTCTTC.

The chain employs TRBV7-6 and TRBJ1-1; the D is unclear. Trimming stripped 5 bases from V and 1 base from J, with 14 bases between. Germline values: CDR1 SGHVS, CDR2 FNYEAQ. The CDR3 runs 15 residues. The CDR3 spells CASSPRVFENTEAFF. CDR3 nucleotides: TGTGCCAGCAGCCCGAGGGTGTTTGAGAACACTGAAGCTTTCTTT. Variable domain in full (rest from reference TRBV7-6 and TRBJ1-1): GAGVSQSPRYKVTKRGQDVALRCDPISGHVSLYWYRQALGQGPEFLTYFNYEAQQDKSGLPNDRFSAERPEGSISTLTIQRTEQRDSAMYRCASSPRVFENTEAFFGQGTRLTVV.

The V and J genes are TRBV29-1 and TRBJ1-1; 8 bases fit TRBD1. CDR1 SQVTM and CDR2 ANQGSEA come from the germline V gene. The CDR3 spans 15 residues. V gave up 0 bases and J gave up 0 bases; unmatched junction bases: 3. CDR3 in amino acids: CSVEDHRGVNTEAFF. The CDR3 DNA sequence: TGCAGCGTTGAAGATCACAGGGGGGTGAACACTGAAGCTTTCTTT.